This TCR beta chain was identified in a study of cytomegalovirus exposure and HLA in healthy donors. Notes on the study in general: Common viral pathogens (according to a later analysis) appeared linked to several of the most significant clusters. A later analysis linked a missense variant in DCLRE1C to the trimming of TCR beta V and J genes.

Worth noting for this clone: Its antigen is unknown.

CDR1 and CDR2 from the germline V gene are SGHTA and FQGNSA. V dropped 8 bases and J dropped 0 bases, with 10 bases sitting between them. CDR3 size: 14 residues. A multiplex PCR was run with 60 Vbeta primers and 13 Jbeta primers. Method: immunoSEQ multiplex PCR; TCRdb's copy keeps in-frame clones and lacks some. Of 80,000 or so clones in the sample, approximately 74% were seen once. The TCR was taken from a man younger than 40 in good health and CMV-seropositive. This chain links TRBV7-2 with TRBJ1-4; D call uncertain. What was sequenced was PBMCs. The CDR3 reads CASAREATNEKLFF. CDR3 in DNA: TGTGCCAGCGCGCGGGAGGCAACTAATGAAAAACTGTTTTTT.